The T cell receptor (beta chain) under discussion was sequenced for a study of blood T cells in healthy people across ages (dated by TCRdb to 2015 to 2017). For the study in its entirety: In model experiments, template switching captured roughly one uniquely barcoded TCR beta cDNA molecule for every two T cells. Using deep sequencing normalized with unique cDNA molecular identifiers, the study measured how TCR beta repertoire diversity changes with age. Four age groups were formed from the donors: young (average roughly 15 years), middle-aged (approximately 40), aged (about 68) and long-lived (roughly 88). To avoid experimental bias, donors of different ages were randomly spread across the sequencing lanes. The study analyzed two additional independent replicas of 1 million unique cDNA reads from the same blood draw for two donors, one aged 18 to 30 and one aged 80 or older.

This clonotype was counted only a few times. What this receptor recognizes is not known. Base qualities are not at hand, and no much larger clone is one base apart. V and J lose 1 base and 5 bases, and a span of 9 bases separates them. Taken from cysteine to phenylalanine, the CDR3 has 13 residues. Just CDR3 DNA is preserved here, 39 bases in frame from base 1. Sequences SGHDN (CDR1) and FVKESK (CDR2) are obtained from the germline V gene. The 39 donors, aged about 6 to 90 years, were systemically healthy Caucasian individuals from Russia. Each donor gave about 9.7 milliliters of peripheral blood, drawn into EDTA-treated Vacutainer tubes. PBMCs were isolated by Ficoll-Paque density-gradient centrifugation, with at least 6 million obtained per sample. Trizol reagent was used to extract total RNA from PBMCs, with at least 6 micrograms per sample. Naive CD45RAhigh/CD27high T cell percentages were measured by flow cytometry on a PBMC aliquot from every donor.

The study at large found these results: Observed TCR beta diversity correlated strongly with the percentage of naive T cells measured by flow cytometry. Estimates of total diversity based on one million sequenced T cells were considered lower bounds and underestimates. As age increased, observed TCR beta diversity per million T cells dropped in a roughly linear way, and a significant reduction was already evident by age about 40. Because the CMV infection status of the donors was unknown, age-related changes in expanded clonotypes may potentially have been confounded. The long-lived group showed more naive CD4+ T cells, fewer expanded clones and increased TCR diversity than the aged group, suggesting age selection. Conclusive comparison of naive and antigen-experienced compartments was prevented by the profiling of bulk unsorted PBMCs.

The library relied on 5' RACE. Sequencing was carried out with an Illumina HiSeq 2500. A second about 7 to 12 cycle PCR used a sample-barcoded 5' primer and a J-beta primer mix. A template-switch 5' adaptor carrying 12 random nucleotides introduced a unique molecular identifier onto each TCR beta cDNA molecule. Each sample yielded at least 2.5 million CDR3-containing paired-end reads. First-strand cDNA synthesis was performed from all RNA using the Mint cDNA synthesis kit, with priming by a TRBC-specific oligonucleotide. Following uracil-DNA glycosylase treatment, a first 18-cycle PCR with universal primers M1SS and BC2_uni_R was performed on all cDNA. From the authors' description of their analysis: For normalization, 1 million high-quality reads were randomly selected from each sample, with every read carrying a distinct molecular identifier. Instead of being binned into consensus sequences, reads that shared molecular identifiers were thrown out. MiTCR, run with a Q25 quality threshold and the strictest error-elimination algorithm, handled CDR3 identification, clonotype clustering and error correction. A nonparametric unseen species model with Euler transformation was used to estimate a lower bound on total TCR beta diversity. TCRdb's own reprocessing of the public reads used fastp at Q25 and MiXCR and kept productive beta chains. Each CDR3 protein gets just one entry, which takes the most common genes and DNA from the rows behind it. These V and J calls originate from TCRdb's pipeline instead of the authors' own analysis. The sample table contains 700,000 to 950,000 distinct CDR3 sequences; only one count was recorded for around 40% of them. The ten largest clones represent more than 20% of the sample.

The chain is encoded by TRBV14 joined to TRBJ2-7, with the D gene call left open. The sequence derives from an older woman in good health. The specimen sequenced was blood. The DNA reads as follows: TGTGCCAGCAGCCAAGTGGTCCTCCACGAGCAGTACTTC. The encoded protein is CASSQVVLHEQYF. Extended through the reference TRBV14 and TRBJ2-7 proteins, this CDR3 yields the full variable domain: EAGVTQFPSHSVIEKGQTVTLRCDPISGHDNLYWYRRVMGKEIKFLLHFVKESKQDESGMPNNRFLAERTGGTYSTLKVQPAELEDSGVYFCASSQVVLHEQYFGPGTRLTVT.